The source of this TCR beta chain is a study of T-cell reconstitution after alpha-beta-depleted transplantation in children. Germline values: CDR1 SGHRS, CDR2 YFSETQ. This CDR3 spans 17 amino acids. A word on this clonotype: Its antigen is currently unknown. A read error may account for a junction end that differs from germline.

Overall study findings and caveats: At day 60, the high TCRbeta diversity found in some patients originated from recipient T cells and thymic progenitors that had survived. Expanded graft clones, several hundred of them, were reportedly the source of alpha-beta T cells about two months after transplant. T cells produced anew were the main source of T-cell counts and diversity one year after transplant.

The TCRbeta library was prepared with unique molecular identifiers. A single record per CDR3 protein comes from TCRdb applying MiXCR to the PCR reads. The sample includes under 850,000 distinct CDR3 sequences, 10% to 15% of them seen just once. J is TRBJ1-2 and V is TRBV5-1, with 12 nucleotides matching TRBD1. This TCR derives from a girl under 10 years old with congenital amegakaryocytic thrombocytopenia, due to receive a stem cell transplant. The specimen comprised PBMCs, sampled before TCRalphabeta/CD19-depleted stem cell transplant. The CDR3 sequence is CASSSPGQGASNYGNTF. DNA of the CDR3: TGCGCCAGCAGCTCACCGGGACAGGGGGCGAGTAACTATGGCAACACCTTC. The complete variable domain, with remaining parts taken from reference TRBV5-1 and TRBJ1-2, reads KAGVTQTPRYLIKTRGQQVTLSCSPISGHRSVSWYQQTPGQGLQFLFEYFSETQRNKGNFPGRFSGRQFSNSRSEMNVSTLELGDSALYLCASSSPGQGASNYGNTFGSGTRLTVV.